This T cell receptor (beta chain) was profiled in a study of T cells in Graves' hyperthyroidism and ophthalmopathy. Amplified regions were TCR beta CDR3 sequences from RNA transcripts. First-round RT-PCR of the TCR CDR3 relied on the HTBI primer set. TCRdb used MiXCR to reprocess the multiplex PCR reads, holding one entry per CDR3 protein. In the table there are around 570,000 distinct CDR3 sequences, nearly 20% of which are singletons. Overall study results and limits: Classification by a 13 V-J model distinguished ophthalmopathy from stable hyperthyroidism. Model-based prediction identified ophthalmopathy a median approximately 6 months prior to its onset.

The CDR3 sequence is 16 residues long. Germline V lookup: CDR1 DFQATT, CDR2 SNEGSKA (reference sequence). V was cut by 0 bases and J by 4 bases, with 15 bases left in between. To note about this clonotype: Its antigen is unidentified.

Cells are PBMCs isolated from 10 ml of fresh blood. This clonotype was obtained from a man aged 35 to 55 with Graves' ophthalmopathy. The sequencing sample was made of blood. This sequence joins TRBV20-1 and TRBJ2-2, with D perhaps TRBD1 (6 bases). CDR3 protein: CSARDMTGSGTGELFF. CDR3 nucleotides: TGCAGTGCTAGAGATATGACAGGCTCGGGCACCGGGGAGCTGTTTTTT.